These T cell receptor beta chains were read from a single sample in a study of monozygotic twins with inflammatory bowel disease. TCRdb re-called the 5' RACE reads and shows each CDR3 protein once, DNA omitted. The table lists more than 85,000 distinct CDR3 sequences. Sample: blood. Source of these receptors: a human donor with ulcerative colitis or Crohn's disease, or a healthy co-twin of an affected twin (not recorded which). Both conserved end residues are part of each CDR3.

TRBV20-1	TRBJ2-1	CSAGGQGASYEQFF
TRBV18	TRBJ2-1	CASSPMVSYNEQFF
TRBV29-1	TRBJ2-5	CSVEDHSETQYF
TRBV20-1	TRBJ1-4	CSAPDRISTNEKLFF
TRBV6-5	TRBJ2-5	CASSYREGNPQETQYF
TRBV3-1	TRBJ2-7	CASSQDRTGYEQYF
TRBV20-1	TRBJ2-7	CSARPRETSVFYEQYF
TRBV14	TRBJ1-1	CASSPQGAKNTEAFF
TRBV25-1	TRBJ1-2	CASSEFSTRNYGYTF
TRBV11-1	TRBJ2-7	CASSFTGLSYEQYF
TRBV5-6	TRBJ1-2	CASSLGQGYIGYTF
TRBV5-1	TRBJ2-2	CASSFSIRDSGELFF
TRBV20-1	TRBJ2-7	CSARELAGGYYEQYF
TRBV10-3	TRBJ1-4	CAIRKDGDNEKLFF